This T cell receptor (beta chain) was sequenced during a study of cytomegalovirus exposure and HLA in healthy donors. General observations from the study: A later analysis showed that HLA-associated TCR beta chains had undergone more clonal expansion than equally common others. In vitro experiments confirmed that a few CMV-associated chains were specific for CMV antigens.

PCR involved 60 Vbeta and 13 Jbeta primers. Sequencing was performed with immunoSEQ multiplex PCR; in TCRdb, only in-frame clones are kept and a portion is missing. Among about 190,000 clones listed, over 75% were seen once. Notes on this clone: Its antigen is unknown.

The donors comprised healthy bone marrow donors. Trimming took 6 bases from V and 6 from J; bases not matched to a gene: 10. Germline CDR1 is MNHEY and CDR2 is SVGAGI. The CDR3 contains 15 residues. The TCR originated in a man in his fifties or sixties in good health and CMV-seronegative. Material for sequencing was PBMCs. The V gene is TRBV6-5, the J gene TRBJ2-1; TRBD2 matches at 8 bases. The CDR3 bases are TGTGCCAGCAGCCACCTCTCGGGGGGGCTCAATGAGCAGTTCTTC. Translating it yields CASSHLSGGLNEQFF.